This TCR beta chain appears in the sequencing data of a study of Ad26.COV2.S vaccination and SARS-CoV-2 variants. General observations from the study: Total T cell responses, in the TCR breadth and depth analyses, may have been underestimated. Similar non-spike TCR breadth was seen in vaccine and placebo recipients.

This clone was recorded once. Antigen: not known. TCRdb keeps only in-frame clones here, not all; method: immunoSEQ multiplex PCR. In the table there are roughly 500,000 clones, about 88% of which are singletons. V trimming: 1 base; J trimming: 5 bases; junction bases outside the gene matches: 5. The CDR3 has 14 amino acids. Germline CDR1 is SGHNT and CDR2 is YYREEE (reference sequence). Documented treatment: roughly 19 received Ad26.COV2.S at low or high dose, single or two shots; about 5 received placebo; per-sample allocation not given. Samples analyzed were those drawn on day 63 after the first vaccine or placebo injection.

This material consisted of peripheral blood, taken in a trial of Ad26.COV2.S vaccine versus placebo. The chain carries TRBV5-4 and TRBJ1-2; TRBD1 matches at 7 bases. The clonotype comes from a person aged 18-65 years who received the Ad26.COV2.S COVID-19 vaccine or a placebo. The CDR3, as DNA: TGTGCCAGCAGCTTGAGACAGGGCTGGTATGGCTACACCTTC. This gives the protein CASSLRQGWYGYTF.